Described below is a single T cell receptor (beta chain) sequence and its context. Antigen: not known. MiXCR, applied by TCRdb to the RT-PCR reads, yields one record per CDR3 protein. The table records hundreds of thousands of distinct CDR3 sequences, about 15% of them present only once. The data are from a study of response to subunit inactivated influenza vaccine. Study findings and constraints: Only a handful of new T cells, the authors suggested, are recruited with each seasonal influenza vaccination.

Germline V lookup: CDR1 SGHTA, CDR2 FQGNSA. The V gene lost 4 bases and the J gene lost 3 bases, with 7 bases spanning the gap. The CDR3 consists of 13 residues. This TCR derives from a man in his forties or fifties who received an inactivated influenza vaccine. Sequences were derived from PBMCs from blood, sampled around two weeks before vaccination. V usage is TRBV7-2 and J usage is TRBJ2-1; D is unresolved. This chain's CDR3 is CASSWNSYNEQFF. In DNA, the CDR3 is TGTGCCAGCAGCTGGAACAGCTACAATGAGCAGTTCTTC.